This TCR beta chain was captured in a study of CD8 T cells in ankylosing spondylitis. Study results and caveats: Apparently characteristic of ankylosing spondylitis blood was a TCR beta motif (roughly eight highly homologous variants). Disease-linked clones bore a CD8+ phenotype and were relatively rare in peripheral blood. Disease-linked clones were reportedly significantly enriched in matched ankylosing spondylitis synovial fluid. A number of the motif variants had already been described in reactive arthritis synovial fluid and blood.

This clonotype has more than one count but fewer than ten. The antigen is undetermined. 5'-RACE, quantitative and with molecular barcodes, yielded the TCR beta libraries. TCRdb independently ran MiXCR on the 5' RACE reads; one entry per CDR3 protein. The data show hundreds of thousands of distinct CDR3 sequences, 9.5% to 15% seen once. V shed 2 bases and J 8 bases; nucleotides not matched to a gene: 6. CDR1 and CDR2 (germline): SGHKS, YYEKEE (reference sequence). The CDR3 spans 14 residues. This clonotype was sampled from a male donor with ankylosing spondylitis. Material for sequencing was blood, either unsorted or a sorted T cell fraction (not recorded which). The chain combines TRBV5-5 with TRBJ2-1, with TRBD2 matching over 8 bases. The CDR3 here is CASSFGRANDEQFF. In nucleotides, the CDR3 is TGTGCCAGCAGCTTCGGGAGGGCCAATGATGAGCAGTTCTTC.